A single sample is the source of the 30 T cell receptor beta chains below, sequenced in a study of CD8+CD57+ T cells in acquired aplastic anemia. Template material for TCR beta VDJ and CDR3 profiling consisted of genomic DNA. TCRdb reprocessed the reads with MiXCR, giving one entry per CDR3 protein. Of about 190,000 distinct CDR3 sequences in the sample, around half are singletons; the top ten hold approximately 16%. Sequencing input: sorted CD4+, CD8+, or CD8+CD57+ T cells (not recorded which) from PBMCs. The receptors come from a human donor in good health, serving as a control.

This sequence joins TRBV29-1 and TRBJ2-1, with TRBD1 as a possible D gene (6 bases). CDR1 and CDR2 from the germline V gene are SQVTM and ANQGSEA. The V end was cut by 4 bases, the J end by 4 bases, with 14 bases between. This CDR3 spans 14 amino acids. CDR3 nucleotides: TGCAGCGTTGCTCCCGAGACAGGTTACAATGAGCAGTTCTTC. Protein sequence: CSVAPETGYNEQFF.

The chain recombines TRBV19 with TRBJ2-7; no definite D call. CDR3 length: 13 amino acids. Germline-derived CDR1 and CDR2 are LNHDA and SQIVND (reference sequence). The V end lost 3 bases, the J end lost 6 bases, and 12 bases lay between the germline ends. The DNA for the CDR3 is TGTGCCAGTAGTATGGTCTTCGATGGCGAGCAGTACTTC. Amino acids: CASSMVFDGEQYF.

This clonotype was seen many times. The rearrangement uses TRBV12-3 or TRBV12-4 and TRBJ2-7, with 7 nucleotides matching TRBD2. Germline trimming cut 1 base from V and 3 bases from J; bases unmatched to any gene: 6. This CDR3 spans 15 amino acids. The CDR3: CASSLGRRTSYEQYF. The CDR3 DNA follows: TGTGCCAGCAGTTTAGGGCGGAGGACTAGCTACGAGCAGTACTTC.

This clonotype was seen at least ten times. The CDR3 DNA follows: TGTGCCAGCAGCCAAGGAGGGACAGGGGAATGGCAGCCCCAGCATTTT. Protein product: CASSQGGTGEWQPQHF. The J gene is TRBJ1-5, the V gene TRBV3-1; 10 bases line up with TRBD1. V gave up 1 base and J gave up 7 bases; unmatched junction bases: 7. This CDR3 is built from 16 residues. Germline CDR1 reads LGHDT; CDR2 reads YNNKEL (reference sequence).

The chain links TRBV10-1 to TRBJ2-3; D is possibly TRBD2 (6 bases). The V end was cut by 2 bases, the J end by 6 bases, with 9 bases between. There are 13 residues in the CDR3. Germline CDR1 reads WNHNN; CDR2 reads SYGVQD (reference sequence). CDR3 sequence (DNA): TGCGCCAGCAGTGAGCGGGAGTGGGATACGCAGTATTTT. Protein: CASSEREWDTQYF.

Notes on this clonotype: Since a much larger clone is just one base distant, this may be a read error. The rearrangement joins TRBV24-1 to TRBJ1-2; D uncertain. CDR1 KGHDR and CDR2 SFDVKD come from the germline V gene. The CDR3 totals 14 residues. The V end lost 6 bases, the J end lost 7 bases, and 17 bases lay between the germline ends. The CDR3 protein is CATSLGPEWTGYTF. Written as DNA, the CDR3 is TGTGCCACCAGTTTAGGGCCAGAGTGGACTGGCTACACCTTC.

The chain recombines TRBV20-1 with TRBJ2-3; 9 bases fit TRBD2. CDR1 and CDR2 (germline): DFQATT, SNEGSKA (reference sequence). This CDR3 contains 15 residues. V trimming: 3 bases; J trimming: 4 bases; junction bases outside the gene matches: 8. This chain's CDR3 is CSARWRGGLADTQYF. The CDR3 coding sequence is TGCAGTGCTAGGTGGCGGGGGGGCTTGGCAGATACGCAGTATTTT.

This clonotype was observed at least ten times. The chain recombines TRBV28 with TRBJ2-3, with D possibly TRBD1 on 6 matching bases. V lost 2 bases to trimming and J lost 2 bases, with 11 bases between them. This CDR3 is 15 amino acids long. From germline, CDR1 is MDHEN and CDR2 SYDVKM. The CDR3 DNA sequence: TGTGCCAGCAGTTTAGGGGGCCCGATCACAGATACGCAGTATTTT. The encoded protein is CASSLGGPITDTQYF.

The chain is built from TRBV7-2 and TRBJ1-2; 8 nucleotides match TRBD1. There are 15 residues in the CDR3. The trim removed 5 bases at V and 7 bases at J, leaving 12 bases unmatched. Germline V lookup: CDR1 SGHTA, CDR2 FQGNSA. CDR3 in amino acids: CASSLQGQGPTGYTF. The CDR3 DNA follows: TGTGCCAGCAGCCTTCAAGGACAGGGCCCAACTGGCTACACCTTC.

This chain joins TRBV19 and TRBJ1-2; D is unresolved. CDR3 size: 16 residues. Germline CDR1 and CDR2: LNHDA and SQIVND (reference sequence). The germline V and J ends were trimmed by 3 bases and 4 bases, with 18 bases remaining between them. The CDR3 protein is CASSILSHSDRYGYTF. As DNA, the CDR3 is TGTGCCAGTAGTATCCTCAGCCACAGTGACCGCTATGGCTACACCTTC.

In this sample, this clonotype turned up once. The V call is TRBV7-2, the J call TRBJ1-1; possibly TRBD1 for D (5 bases). V gave up 1 base and J gave up 1 base, with 10 bases separating them. In germline, CDR1 is SGHTA, CDR2 FQGNSA. The CDR3 covers 15 residues. This chain's CDR3 is CASSLEVGQNTEAFF. The DNA of the CDR3 is TGTGCCAGCAGCTTAGAGGTGGGGCAGAACACTGAAGCTTTCTTT. Full variable domain (remainder filled in from reference TRBV7-2 and TRBJ1-1): GAGVSQSPSNKVTEKGKDVELRCDPISGHTALYWYRQSLGQGLEFLIYFQGNSAPDKSGLPSDRFSAERTGGSVSTLTIQRTQQEDSAVYLCASSLEVGQNTEAFFGQGTRLTVV.

This chain connects TRBV20-1 to TRBJ2-3; TRBD2 might be the D (5 bases). There are 14 residues in the CDR3. Germline V lookup: CDR1 DFQATT, CDR2 SNEGSKA (reference sequence). The V gene lost 1 base and the J gene lost 4 bases, with 12 bases spanning the gap. The CDR3 nucleotides read TGCAGTGCTAGAGTAGGGCCCGGGGCAGATACGCAGTATTTT. The encoded protein is CSARVGPGADTQYF.

The chain couples TRBV7-2 to TRBJ1-4, with D maybe TRBD1 (6 bases). Germline CDR1 is SGHTA and CDR2 is FQGNSA. Trimming removed 9 bases at V and 5 bases at J, with 13 bases between. This CDR3 is 13 amino acids long. Here the CDR3 reads CASSMDRNEKLFF. CDR3 nucleotide sequence: TGTGCCAGTAGTATGGACAGAAATGAAAAACTGTTTTTT.

V gene TRBV6-4 combines with J gene TRBJ1-2; 8 nucleotides match TRBD1. V dropped 6 bases and J dropped 8; count of bases not matched to a gene: 17. Looked up from germline, CDR1 is MRHNA and CDR2 is SNTAGT. The CDR3 runs 16 residues. The CDR3 nucleotides are TGTGCCAGCAGCGAACCCCAACAGGGGGTGGCGTGGGGCTACACCTTC. Translation gives CASSEPQQGVAWGYTF.

This clonotype was detected ten times or more. The chain couples TRBV4-2 to TRBJ2-3; a weak D match, TRBD2 (5 bases). Trimming pared 0 bases from V and 5 bases from J, leaving 12 bases between. Germline CDR1 and CDR2: LGHNA and YNFKEQ. The CDR3 is 15 amino acids. CDR3 coding DNA: TGTGCCAGCAGCCAAGATCCGTGGGAGATAGATACGCAGTATTTT. As protein: CASSQDPWEIDTQYF.

There are many counts of this clonotype. The CDR3 sequence: CASSFGQALRMEYF. CDR3 DNA: TGTGCCAGCAGCTTCGGACAGGCCCTGCGTATGGAGTACTTC. This chain connects TRBV5-6 to TRBJ2-7, with 7 bases fitting TRBD1. Germline V gene data show CDR1 as SGHDT and CDR2 as YYEEEE. J lost 11 bases, V lost 2 bases, and 13 bases had no gene match. This CDR3 is 14 amino acids long.

The chain is built from TRBV9 and TRBJ2-5; tentative D call: TRBD2 (7 bases). In germline, CDR1 is SGDLS, CDR2 YYNGEE. The CDR3 sequence is 18 residues long. With 0 bases removed from V and 2 bases from J, the gap between germline ends came to 20 bases. Written as DNA, the CDR3 is TGTGCCAGCAGCGTAGGGGGCTTTGGGGGGGCACCTCAAGAGACCCAGTACTTC. This codes for CASSVGGFGGAPQETQYF.

The chain links TRBV24-1 to TRBJ2-5, with D unclear. The V and J ends lost 3 bases and 7 bases respectively, with 14 bases between them. Per the germline V gene, CDR1 is KGHDR and CDR2 is SFDVKD. The CDR3 covers 14 residues. CDR3 in amino acids: CATSDTTASGTQYF. CDR3 nucleotide sequence: TGTGCCACCAGTGATACCACAGCGTCAGGGACCCAGTACTTC.

Note on this clonotype: One end of the junction fails to match germline, which may point to a read error. The V gene is TRBV6-5, the J gene TRBJ2-6, with D unresolved. Germline CDR1 and CDR2: MNHEY and SVGAGI. CDR3 length: 13 amino acids. CDR3 sequence reads: CASSDSGANVLTF. CDR3 DNA sequence: TGTGCCAGCAGTGACTCTGGGGCCAACGTCCTGACTTTC.

This sequence joins TRBV7-4 and TRBJ1-1; 7 positions agree with TRBD1. Per germline, CDR1 SGHVT and CDR2 SQSDAQ. The CDR3 is 14 amino acids. Losses at the gene ends were 5 bases for V and 4 bases for J; bases not matched to a gene: 7. This CDR3 reads CASSIRQGATEAFF. In nucleotides, the CDR3 is TGTGCCAGCAGCATTAGACAGGGCGCCACTGAAGCTTTCTTT.

This clonotype was recorded at least ten times. The CDR3 is CASSILRRAEAFF. The CDR3 DNA reads as TGTGCCAGTAGTATCCTCCGCAGGGCTGAAGCTTTCTTT. The chain links TRBV19 to TRBJ1-1, with D perhaps TRBD1 (5 bases). The CDR3 has 13 residues. Germline V gene data show CDR1 as LNHDA and CDR2 as SQIVND (reference sequence). V dropped 3 bases and J dropped 6 bases, with 11 bases sitting between them.

Points on this clonotype: One end of the junction fails to match germline, which may point to a read error. DNA of the CDR3: TGTGCCAGCAGTTTTAGGCAAGCAAATGAGAAACTGTTTTTT. This translates into CASSFRQANEKLFF. The V call is TRBV27, the J call TRBJ1-4; no reliable D call. The CDR3 spans 14 residues. Germline V gives CDR1 MNHEY, CDR2 SMNVEV (reference sequence).

This clonotype showed up many times. V and J are TRBV7-2 and TRBJ1-2; D possibly corresponds to TRBD1 (6 bases). Trimming took off 5 bases at V and 4 bases at J, with 14 bases between the two ends. The CDR3 loop spans 14 amino acids. CDR1 SGHTA and CDR2 FQGNSA come from the germline V gene. Here the CDR3 reads CASSRLRDIYGYTF. The DNA of the CDR3 is TGTGCCAGCAGCCGACTCCGGGACATCTATGGCTACACCTTC.

Comment on this clonotype: The junction differs from germline at one of its ends, possibly a read error. J is TRBJ2-7 and V is TRBV7-2, with TRBD2 matching over 10 bases. This CDR3 has 12 residues. Germline V lookup: CDR1 SGHTA, CDR2 FQGNSA. CDR3 region: CASSRDGTSVDF. Written as DNA, the CDR3 is TGTGCCAGCAGCAGGGACGGGACTAGCGTGGACTTC.

The chain links TRBV25-1 to TRBJ2-7, with a weak D call TRBD1 (6 bases). The CDR3 sequence is 13 residues long. Trimming left V 7 bases short and J 3 bases short, with 13 bases between. Per the germline V gene, CDR1 is MGHDK and CDR2 is SYGVNS. CDR3 sequence reads: CASTKQGYYEQYF. DNA of the CDR3: TGTGCCAGCACGAAACAGGGATACTACGAGCAGTACTTC.

The chain carries TRBV29-1 and TRBJ1-2; D gene uncertain. Per the germline V gene, CDR1 is SQVTM and CDR2 is ANQGSEA. The CDR3 loop spans 11 amino acids. With 7 bases removed from V and 2 bases from J, the gap between germline ends came to 8 bases. The CDR3 reads CSALGNYGYTF. The CDR3 DNA reads TGCAGCGCGCTAGGGAACTATGGCTACACCTTC.

This clonotype was seen at least ten times. The chain recombines TRBV6-5 with TRBJ1-5; D remains unclear. Germline V gene sequence: CDR1 MNHEY, CDR2 SVGAGI. The V gene lost 2 bases and the J gene lost 3 bases, with 5 bases spanning the gap. The CDR3 runs to 13 residues. The CDR3 protein is CASSYDHNQPQHF. The CDR3 coding sequence is TGTGCCAGCAGTTACGACCACAATCAGCCCCAGCATTTT.

V is TRBV20-1 and J is TRBJ1-1; perhaps TRBD1 as D (5 bases). CDR3 length equals 16 residues. The ends were cut back, 1 base at V and 5 bases at J, with 20 bases in the middle. CDR1 DFQATT and CDR2 SNEGSKA come from the germline V gene (reference sequence). The CDR3 is CSARVPNVQGGTEAFF. The CDR3 nucleotides are TGCAGTGCTAGAGTTCCGAACGTTCAGGGTGGAACTGAAGCTTTCTTT.

The V and J genes are TRBV7-6 and TRBJ2-5; 8 nucleotides match TRBD2. J was trimmed by 1 base and V by 2 bases; bases with no gene match: 9. The CDR3 loop spans 17 amino acids. The V gene's germline CDR1 is SGHVS and CDR2 FNYEAQ. This CDR3 reads CASSLRGGYRPQETQYF. The CDR3 DNA reads TGTGCCAGCAGCTTACGGGGGGGGTACCGACCCCAAGAGACCCAGTACTTC.

The gene calls are TRBV13 and TRBJ2-1, with a weak D call TRBD2 (7 bases). In germline, CDR1 is PRHDT, CDR2 FYEKMQ (reference sequence). V shed 1 base and J shed 9 bases, with 13 bases lying between them. CDR3 length: 14 residues. CDR3 residues: CASSLEGGRAEQFF. Written as DNA, the CDR3 is TGTGCCAGCAGCTTAGAGGGGGGGCGGGCTGAGCAGTTCTTC.